The 20 T cell receptor beta chains below were found in one sample sequenced in a study of cytomegalovirus exposure and HLA in healthy donors. A multiplex PCR was run with 60 Vbeta primers and 13 Jbeta primers. Produced via immunoSEQ multiplex PCR; TCRdb's table is partial and in-frame only. The data include approximately 37,000 clones; the top ten clones carry approximately 8.4%. The source material was PBMCs. The source is a man between 35 and 55 years old in good health and CMV-seropositive.

J is TRBJ1-1 and V is TRBV12-5; weak D call: TRBD1 (6 bases). Germline lookup yields CDR1 LGHNT and CDR2 FRNRAP. This CDR3 spans 10 amino acids. The CDR3 bases are TGTGGAACAGGGAGAACTGAAGCTTTCTTT. It yields the protein CGTGRTEAFF. Supplemented by reference TRBV12-5 and TRBJ1-1, the full variable domain reads DARVTQTPRHKVTEMGQEVTMRCQPILGHNTVFWYRQTMMQGLELLAYFRNRAPLDDSGMPKDRFSAEMPDATLATLKIQPSEPRDSAVYFCGTGRTEAFFGQGTRLTVV.

The genes are TRBV5-1 and TRBJ2-1; 10 bases align to TRBD1. V was pared by 4 bases and J by 6 bases, with 4 bases of the junction left unmatched. The CDR3 runs to 14 residues. Germline V lookup: CDR1 SGHRS, CDR2 YFSETQ. The CDR3 DNA sequence: TGCGCCAGCAGCGGCGGACAGGGGGGCAATGAGCAGTTCTTC. It translates to CASSGGQGGNEQFF.

This chain uses TRBV27 with TRBJ2-1; TRBD1 matches at 8 bases. The CDR3 is made up of 14 amino acids. Germline V gene sequence: CDR1 MNHEY, CDR2 SMNVEV (reference sequence). Trimming at V came to 3 bases and at J to 10 bases, leaving 8 bases not matched to a gene. CDR3 sequence (DNA): TGTGCCAGCAGTTTGACAGGGGCCCTTTGGGAGCAGTTCTTC. This gives the protein CASSLTGALWEQFF.

The chain couples TRBV27 to TRBJ2-5, with 11 nucleotides matching TRBD2. Germline lookup yields CDR1 MNHEY and CDR2 SMNVEV (reference sequence). Losses at the gene ends were 3 bases for V and 4 bases for J; bases not matched to a gene: 4. This CDR3 is 15 amino acids long. The chain's CDR3 is CASSLVAGGGETQYF. The DNA for the CDR3 is TGTGCCAGCAGTTTGGTAGCGGGAGGGGGAGAGACCCAGTACTTC.

The chain has TRBV19 and TRBJ1-1; D is perhaps TRBD1 (6 bases). CDR1 LNHDA and CDR2 SQIVND come from the germline V gene (reference sequence). The CDR3 extends over 13 amino acids. The ends were cut back, 5 bases at V and 2 bases at J, with 9 bases in the middle. Here the CDR3 reads CASSQDRNTEAFF. DNA for the CDR3: TGTGCCAGTAGTCAGGACAGAAACACTGAAGCTTTCTTT.

This chain joins TRBV6-5 and TRBJ2-7; 7 nucleotides match TRBD2. CDR3 length: 16 amino acids. Per the germline V gene, CDR1 is MNHEY and CDR2 is SVGAGI. J gave up 6 bases and V 4 bases, and 15 bases lay outside the gene matches. The CDR3 DNA sequence: TGTGCCAGCAGTTTCCAGGGTGGGTGGACGGGGGGCGAGCAGTACTTC. Translating gives CASSFQGGWTGGEQYF.

Concerning this clone itself: Within the sample, other DNA sequences also encode this same CDR3. The rearrangement joins TRBV7-6 to TRBJ2-3, with 9 bases aligning to TRBD2. The CDR3 has 14 residues. Germline values: CDR1 SGHVS, CDR2 FNYEAQ. J lost 6 bases, V lost 5 bases, and 6 bases had no gene match. CDR3: CASSPNSGSDTQYF. In nucleotides, the CDR3 is TGTGCCAGCAGCCCCAATAGCGGGAGCGATACGCAGTATTTT.

The J gene is TRBJ1-2, the V gene TRBV7-2; 8 bases map to TRBD1. The germline gives CDR1 SGHTA, CDR2 FQGNSA. CDR3 size: 13 residues. Losses at the gene ends were 3 bases for V and 6 bases for J; bases not matched to a gene: 3. The CDR3 here is CASSLDREHGYTF. As DNA, the CDR3 is TGTGCCAGCAGCTTGGACAGGGAACATGGCTACACCTTC.

The chain carries TRBV7-8 and TRBJ2-3, with TRBD1 as a possible D gene (6 bases). The CDR3 totals 16 residues. CDR1 and CDR2 (germline): SGHVS, FQNEAQ. Trimming left V 4 bases short and J 4 bases short, with 18 bases between. The CDR3 here is CASSSQGAGVADTQYF. CDR3 nucleotide sequence: TGTGCCAGCAGCTCGCAAGGGGCAGGGGTCGCAGATACGCAGTATTTT.

Here the CDR3 reads CASSPQGNTEAFF. In nucleotides, the CDR3 is TGTGCCAGTTCCCCGCAGGGGAACACTGAAGCTTTCTTT. J is TRBJ1-1 and V is TRBV19; the D gene is possibly TRBD1 (5 bases). This CDR3 has 13 amino acids. Trimming removed 8 bases from V and 1 base from J, with 11 bases in between. Looked up from germline, CDR1 is LNHDA and CDR2 is SQIVND (reference sequence).

This chain links TRBV19 with TRBJ1-5; weak D call: TRBD1 (5 bases). V lost 3 bases, J lost 0 bases, and 9 bases lay in between. Germline assignment: CDR1 LNHDA and CDR2 SQIVND (reference sequence). The CDR3 loop spans 15 amino acids. The CDR3 bases are TGTGCCAGTAGTATGCAGGGTTATAGCAATCAGCCCCAGCATTTT. This sequence encodes CASSMQGYSNQPQHF.

The chain recombines TRBV4-1 with TRBJ2-7; 7 nucleotides align to TRBD1. CDR3 length: 13 residues. V lost 3 bases, J lost 3 bases, and 2 bases stayed unmatched. The germline gives CDR1 MGHRA, CDR2 YSYEKL. CDR3 bases: TGCGCCAGCAGCCAGAGGGACAGCTACGAGCAGTACTTC. It yields the protein CASSQRDSYEQYF.

The V call is TRBV25-1, the J call TRBJ1-5; D not resolved. The CDR3 has 16 residues. V was trimmed by 1 base and J by 2 bases, leaving 12 bases between them. Looked up from germline, CDR1 is MGHDK and CDR2 is SYGVNS. The DNA for the CDR3 is TGTGCCAGCAGTGAATCCGGGGTGGGAGGCAATCAGCCCCAGCATTTT. Translating gives CASSESGVGGNQPQHF.

V gene TRBV19 combines with J gene TRBJ2-1; tentative D call: TRBD2 (6 bases). The CDR3 covers 17 residues. V lost 6 bases and J lost 7, with 25 bases in between. Germline V gene data show CDR1 as LNHDA and CDR2 as SQIVND (reference sequence). The CDR3, as DNA: TGTGCCAGTAGCAGTATCTTGGCGGGGATGGTCGGGAATGAGCAGTTCTTC. It specifies CASSSILAGMVGNEQFF. The whole variable domain, remainder taken from reference TRBV19 and TRBJ2-1, is DGGITQSPKYLFRKEGQNVTLSCEQNLNHDAMYWYRQDPGQGLRLIYYSQIVNDFQKGDIAEGYSVSREKKESFPLTVTSAQKNPTAFYLCASSSILAGMVGNEQFFGPGTRLTVL.

CDR3 region: CASSPLGLGSQPQHF. CDR3 in DNA: TGTGCCAGCAGCCCCCTTGGTCTCGGGAGTCAGCCCCAGCATTTT. This chain connects TRBV7-8 to TRBJ1-5, with no clear D. V was pared by 5 bases and J by 6 bases, with 17 bases between. This CDR3 is built from 15 residues. The germline V gene encodes CDR1 SGHVS and CDR2 FQNEAQ. The complete variable domain, with remaining parts taken from reference TRBV7-8 and TRBJ1-5, reads GAGVSQSPRYKVAKRGQDVALRCDPISGHVSLFWYQQALGQGPEFLTYFQNEAQLDKSGLPSDRFFAERPEGSVSTLKIQRTQQEDSAVYLCASSPLGLGSQPQHFGDGTRLSIL.

V is TRBV7-9 and J is TRBJ2-2, with 8 positions matching TRBD2. Germline V gene data show CDR1 as SEHNR and CDR2 as FQNEAQ (reference sequence). CDR3 length: 15 amino acids. V lost 5 bases, J lost 5 bases, and 7 bases stayed unmatched. In DNA, the CDR3 is TGTGCCAGCAGCCCGGGACTAGTGGGGACCGGGGAGCTGTTTTTT. As protein: CASSPGLVGTGELFF.

About this clone itself: This sample includes further DNA sequences coding for the same CDR3. V is TRBV19 and J is TRBJ1-6; 7 nucleotides agree with TRBD1. With 9 bases clipped from V and 8 bases from J, the junction kept 19 bases outside the gene matches. Germline loops: CDR1 LNHDA, CDR2 SQIVND (reference sequence). There are 17 residues in the CDR3. The chain's CDR3 is CARIGTALNGGHSPLHF. CDR3 nucleotide sequence: TGTGCCAGGATTGGGACAGCCCTAAACGGTGGTCATTCACCCCTCCACTTT.

This clone is deemed medium-sized by its frequency. V and J are TRBV6-1 and TRBJ2-1; D is possibly TRBD1 (6 bases). The CDR3 length is 13 residues. Trimming took 4 bases from V and 4 from J, leaving 8 bases between them. Germline CDR1 reads MNHNS; CDR2 reads SASEGT. CDR3 DNA: TGTGCCAGCAGTGCCACAGGGTACAATGAGCAGTTCTTC. Amino acid sequence: CASSATGYNEQFF.

This chain connects TRBV19 to TRBJ1-1; D uncertain. V was cut by 0 bases and J by 1 base, with 9 bases left in between. Germline CDR1 is LNHDA and CDR2 is SQIVND (reference sequence). CDR3 size: 15 residues. The CDR3 sequence: CASSIEAIRNTEAFF. Written as DNA, the CDR3 is TGTGCCAGTAGTATAGAAGCCATAAGGAACACTGAAGCTTTCTTT.

V gene TRBV30 combines with J gene TRBJ2-7, with TRBD2 identical over 14 bases. The CDR3 length is 14 residues. Germline assignment: CDR1 GTSNPN and CDR2 SVGIG (reference sequence). The V gene end was trimmed by 3 bases and the J gene end by 7 bases; junction bases not matched to a gene: 5. The CDR3 loop is CAWRGLAGVEEQYF. The CDR3 nucleotides are TGTGCCTGGAGGGGACTAGCGGGAGTAGAAGAGCAGTACTTC.